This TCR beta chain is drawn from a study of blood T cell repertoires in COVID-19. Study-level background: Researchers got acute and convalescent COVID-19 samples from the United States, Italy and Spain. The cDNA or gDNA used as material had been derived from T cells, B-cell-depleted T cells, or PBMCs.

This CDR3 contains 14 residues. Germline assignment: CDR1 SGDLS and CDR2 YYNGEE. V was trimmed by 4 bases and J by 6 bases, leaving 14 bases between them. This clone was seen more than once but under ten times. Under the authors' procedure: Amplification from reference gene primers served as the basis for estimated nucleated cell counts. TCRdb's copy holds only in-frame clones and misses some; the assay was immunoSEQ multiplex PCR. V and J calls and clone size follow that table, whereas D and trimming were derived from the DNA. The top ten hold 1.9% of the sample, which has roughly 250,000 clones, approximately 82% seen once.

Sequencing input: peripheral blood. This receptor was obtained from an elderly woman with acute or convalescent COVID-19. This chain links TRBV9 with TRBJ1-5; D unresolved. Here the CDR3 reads CASSRGGLGQPQHF. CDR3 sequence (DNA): TGTGCCAGCAGCCGAGGAGGTTTGGGTCAGCCCCAGCATTTT.